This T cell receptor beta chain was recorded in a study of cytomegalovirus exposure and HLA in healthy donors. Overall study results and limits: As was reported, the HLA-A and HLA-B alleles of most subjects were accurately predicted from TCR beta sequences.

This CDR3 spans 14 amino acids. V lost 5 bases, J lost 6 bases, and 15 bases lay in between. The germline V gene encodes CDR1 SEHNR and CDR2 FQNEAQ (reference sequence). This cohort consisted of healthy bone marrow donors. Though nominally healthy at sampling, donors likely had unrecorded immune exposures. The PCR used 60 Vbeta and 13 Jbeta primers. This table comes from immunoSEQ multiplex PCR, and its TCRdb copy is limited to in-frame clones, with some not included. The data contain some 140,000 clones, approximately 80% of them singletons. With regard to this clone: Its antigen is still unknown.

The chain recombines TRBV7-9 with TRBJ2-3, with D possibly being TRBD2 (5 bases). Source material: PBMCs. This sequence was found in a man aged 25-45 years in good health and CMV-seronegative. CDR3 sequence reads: CASSLLTRGDTQYF. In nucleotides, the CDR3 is TGTGCCAGCAGCCTGCTTACTAGAGGGGATACGCAGTATTTT.